Shown below are 7 T cell receptor beta chains from a single sample sequenced in a study of PD-1 blockade in classical Hodgkin lymphoma. As for time point: cycle 4 day 1 (C4D1), after less than 7 weeks of nivolumab. In every patient, relapse followed autologous stem cell transplantation, while exposure to brentuximab vedotin differed. Sequencing used immunoSEQ multiplex PCR; TCRdb keeps in-frame clones, though not all of them. Of 100,000 or so clones in the sample, about 92% were seen once. Here the sequenced sample was peripheral blood mononuclear cells (PBMCs), taken before the fourth cycle of nivolumab. All receptors come from a human donor with classical Hodgkin lymphoma.

A few counts support this clone. The chain links TRBV6-1 to TRBJ2-7; 15 bases line up with TRBD2. V shed 4 bases and J 2 bases; nucleotides not matched to a gene: 3. Germline CDR1 and CDR2: MNHNS and SASEGT. The CDR3 has 16 amino acids. The CDR3 bases are TGTGCCAGCAGTGGGAGGACTAGCGGGAGGGCCTACGAGCAGTACTTC. Translation gives CASSGRTSGRAYEQYF.

The genes are TRBV18 and TRBJ1-2; D uncertain. V was cut by 2 bases and J by 4 bases, with 11 bases left in between. The CDR3 runs 14 residues. Germline V gene lookup returns CDR1 KGHSH and CDR2 LQKENI. The CDR3 nucleotides read TGTGCCAGCTCACCAGGCAGGATCCGCTATGGCTACACCTTC. Amino acid sequence: CASSPGRIRYGYTF.

The genes are TRBV5-4 and TRBJ2-1, with 10 bases that match TRBD2. The V gene end was trimmed by 7 bases and the J gene end by 8 bases; junction bases not matched to a gene: 6. The V gene's germline CDR1 is SGHNT and CDR2 YYREEE (reference sequence). CDR3 length: 13 residues. CDR3 sequence (DNA): TGTGCCAGCGGGCTAGCGGGAGCGGATGAGCAGTTCTTC. This codes for CASGLAGADEQFF.

The rearrangement joins TRBV2 to TRBJ2-7, with no clear D. CDR1 is SNHLY, CDR2 FYNNEI, per germline. The CDR3 consists of 9 residues. Trimming left V 10 bases short and J 10 bases short, with 11 bases between. The CDR3 spells CATSGFQYF. In DNA form, the CDR3 reads TGTGCCACAAGTGGTTTCCAGTACTTC.

The rearrangement joins TRBV27 to TRBJ2-1; 14 bases match TRBD2. The CDR3 consists of 18 residues. The ends lost 0 bases at V and 4 bases at J; junction bases unmatched: 5. Germline loops: CDR1 MNHEY, CDR2 SMNVEV (reference sequence). CDR3 nucleotide sequence: TGTGCCAGCAGTTTATCGGGACTAGCGGGAGACTCGTACAATGAGCAGTTCTTC. Protein sequence: CASSLSGLAGDSYNEQFF.

The genes are TRBV4-1 and TRBJ2-1; perhaps TRBD1 as D (6 bases). Germline CDR1 reads MGHRA; CDR2 reads YSYEKL. The CDR3 totals 18 residues. The germline V and J ends were trimmed by 3 bases and 2 bases, with 20 bases remaining between them. CDR3 amino acids: CASSHAPTDWGPYNEQFF. The CDR3 coding sequence is TGCGCCAGCAGCCACGCCCCAACAGACTGGGGGCCCTACAATGAGCAGTTCTTC.

V and J are TRBV4-1 and TRBJ1-2, with TRBD1 matching over 7 bases. The J segment lost 8 bases and the V segment lost 0 bases, leaving 9 bases of the junction unmatched. CDR3 size: 15 residues. Germline V gene sequence: CDR1 MGHRA, CDR2 YSYEKL. The CDR3 DNA follows: TGCGCCAGCAGCCAAGACTTGACAGGGATAGGCGGCTACACCTTC. Translated, it gives CASSQDLTGIGGYTF.